Listed below are T cell receptor beta chains from one sample, sequenced in a study of cytomegalovirus exposure and HLA in healthy donors. The data were produced by immunoSEQ multiplex PCR, yet TCRdb's version contains in-frame clones alone and is incomplete. The sample yields about 150,000 clones, about 80% seen once. The sample taken for sequencing was PBMCs. These receptors originate from a man in his thirties or forties in good health and CMV-seropositive. Each CDR3 is given with its conserved first and last residue. A D gene is named only where the DNA matches it firmly. The size field is filled for only some rows; it gives once, few, many or a size class.

.	.	TRBJ1-2	TRBV2	13	TGTGCCAGCAGTGAGGAGGGTCTTGATGGCTACACCTTC	CASSEEGLDGYTF
.	TRBD1	TRBJ2-7	TRBV7-2	16	TGTGCCAGCAGCTTAAGGGGGGGGACAGGGGGCCTCGAGCAGTACTTC	CASSLRGGTGGLEQYF
once	.	TRBJ2-6	TRBV29-1	15	TGCAGCGTTGAACTAGTTTCTGACGGGGCCAACGTCCTGACTTTC	CSVELVSDGANVLTF
.	TRBD2	TRBJ2-1	TRBV7-8	15	TGTGCCAGTACTAGCGGGGCAAGCTCCTACAATGAGCAGTTCTTC	CASTSGASSYNEQFF
few	.	TRBJ2-7	TRBV7-2	13	TGTGCCAGCAGCTTAGGTTTTAGGGGAAAGCAGTACTTC	CASSLGFRGKQYF
.	TRBD1	TRBJ1-5	TRBV6-1	15	TGTGCCAGCAGTGAACAGGGGGTTAGCAATCAGCCCCAGCATTTT	CASSEQGVSNQPQHF
.	.	TRBJ2-5	TRBV5-5	14	TGTGCCAGCAGCCGCGGGACAGAGCAAGAGACCCAGTACTTC	CASSRGTEQETQYF
.	.	TRBJ1-4	TRBV6-6	14	TGTGCCAGCAGGCCCAGGGTCTCTAATGAAAAACTGTTTTTT	CASRPRVSNEKLFF
few	TRBD1	TRBJ2-5	TRBV11-2	16	TGTGCCAGCAGCCGACAGGGCACCCTCGAGCCGGAGACCCAGTACTTC	CASSRQGTLEPETQYF
.	.	TRBJ2-7	TRBV18	14	TGTGCCAGCTCAGTTCTCCCTGGCAAAGACGAGCAGTACTTC	CASSVLPGKDEQYF
once	TRBD1	TRBJ1-1	TRBV7-2	16	TGTGCCAGCAGCTCTCCTATGACAGGGAGAGGAACTGAAGCTTTCTTT	CASSSPMTGRGTEAFF
.	.	TRBJ1-4	TRBV12-2	15	TGTGCAAGTCGCCAAACGGGCCAGGGGAATGAAAAACTGTTTTTT	CASRQTGQGNEKLFF
.	.	TRBJ2-7	TRBV12-5	18	TGTGCTAGTGGTCATTATAGGCCCGGGGGGCTGATCTCCTACGAGCAGTACTTC	CASGHYRPGGLISYEQYF
.	.	TRBJ2-7	TRBV6-1	16	TGTGCCAGCAGTGAAGTTCCCGCGGGTTCTCCCTACGAGCAGTACTTC	CASSEVPAGSPYEQYF
once	TRBD2	TRBJ2-5	TRBV4-3	16	TGCGCCAGCAGCTCAGGACTAGCGGGCGGTCAAGAGACCCAGTACTTC	CASSSGLAGGQETQYF
few	TRBD1	TRBJ1-1	TRBV6-6	12	TGTGCCAGCAGTTACGCATCAGGGGGAGCTTTCTTT	CASSYASGGAFF
.	TRBD1	TRBJ2-2	TRBV23-1	16	TGCGCCAGCACTCCCAAGGGGGCAGGGGGCACCGGGGAGCTGTTTTTT	CASTPKGAGGTGELFF
.	TRBD1	TRBJ1-4	TRBV27	16	TGTGCCAGCAGTTTAAAACCCGGGACAGCTAATGAAAAACTGTTTTTT	CASSLKPGTANEKLFF
.	.	TRBJ1-1	TRBV5-6	14	TGTGCCAGCAGTTCGGACAGATCGAACACTGAAGCTTTCTTT	CASSSDRSNTEAFF
few	.	TRBJ2-2	TRBV6-4	14	TGTGCCAGCAGTGACCTCGGGGAGTCCGGGGAGCTGTTTTTT	CASSDLGESGELFF
.	.	TRBJ2-5	TRBV19	17	TGTGCCAGTAGTATGTGGCTAGCAGTGTCAAGAACAGAGACCCAGTACTTC	CASSMWLAVSRTETQYF
.	TRBD1	TRBJ2-7	TRBV15	13	TGTGCCACCAGCTCAAGGGGGCCCTACGAGCAGTACTTC	CATSSRGPYEQYF
.	.	TRBJ1-1	TRBV27	12	TGTGCCAGCAGTTATGCGGTCACTGAAGCTTTCTTT	CASSYAVTEAFF
.	.	TRBJ2-1	TRBV28	12	TGTGCCAGCAGAGCGTCCTACAATGAGCAGTTCTTC	CASRASYNEQFF
.	TRBD1	TRBJ2-7	TRBV5-1	15	TGCGCCAGCAGACCGACCCCGGGACAGCAATACGAGCAGTACTTC	CASRPTPGQQYEQYF
.	TRBD2	TRBJ2-7	TRBV5-8	15	TGTGCCAGCAGCTTGGGGGGGGGTGGTAGGAGCGAGCAGTACTTC	CASSLGGGGRSEQYF
.	.	TRBJ1-4	TRBV18	16	TGTGCCAGCTCACCAGGCAGGCCTGCAACTAATGAAAAACTGTTTTTT	CASSPGRPATNEKLFF
once	TRBD2	TRBJ2-7	TRBV19	15	TGTGCCAGTAGTACACTAGCGCCCAGCTCCTACGAGCAGTACTTC	CASSTLAPSSYEQYF
.	.	TRBJ2-1	TRBV29-1	14	TGCAGCGTTGGGTCGGACAGTACCTACAATGAGCAGTTCTTC	CSVGSDSTYNEQFF
.	TRBD1	TRBJ2-3	TRBV28	19	TGTGCCAGCAGTTTAGAGTTATGGGGGAAGACAGGGCCGCCGAATACGCAGTATTTT	CASSLELWGKTGPPNTQYF
.	.	TRBJ2-3	TRBV21-1	16	TGTGCCAGCAGCAGACCCCGGGACAGGGGCACAGATACGCAGTATTTT	CASSRPRDRGTDTQYF
.	.	TRBJ2-1	TRBV12-5	15	TGTGCTAGTGGTTCCATGACAGGACCTTACAATGAGCAGTTCTTC	CASGSMTGPYNEQFF
.	.	TRBJ1-5	TRBV19	12	TGTGCCAGTAACCAGGGGCAGCAGCCCCAGCATTTT	CASNQGQQPQHF
.	.	TRBJ2-1	TRBV7-9	12	TGTGCCAGCAGCTTCGGTGATCTCGAGCAGTTCTTC	CASSFGDLEQFF
.	TRBD1	TRBJ1-2	TRBV5-6	14	TGTGCCAGCAGCTTGGGGACAGGGTTCCTTGGCTACACCTTC	CASSLGTGFLGYTF
.	TRBD2	TRBJ2-5	TRBV29-1	16	TGCAGCGTTGAAGCTGGGCGGGGGGGGTTCCAAGAGACCCAGTACTTC	CSVEAGRGGFQETQYF
.	.	TRBJ1-3	TRBV4-1	15	TGCGCCAGCAGCCGATCCCCGGGGGGAGGAAACACCATATATTTT	CASSRSPGGGNTIYF
.	TRBD2	TRBJ2-3	TRBV27	16	TGTGCCAGCAGTTTGTATAGCGGGACCAACACAGATACGCAGTATTTT	CASSLYSGTNTDTQYF